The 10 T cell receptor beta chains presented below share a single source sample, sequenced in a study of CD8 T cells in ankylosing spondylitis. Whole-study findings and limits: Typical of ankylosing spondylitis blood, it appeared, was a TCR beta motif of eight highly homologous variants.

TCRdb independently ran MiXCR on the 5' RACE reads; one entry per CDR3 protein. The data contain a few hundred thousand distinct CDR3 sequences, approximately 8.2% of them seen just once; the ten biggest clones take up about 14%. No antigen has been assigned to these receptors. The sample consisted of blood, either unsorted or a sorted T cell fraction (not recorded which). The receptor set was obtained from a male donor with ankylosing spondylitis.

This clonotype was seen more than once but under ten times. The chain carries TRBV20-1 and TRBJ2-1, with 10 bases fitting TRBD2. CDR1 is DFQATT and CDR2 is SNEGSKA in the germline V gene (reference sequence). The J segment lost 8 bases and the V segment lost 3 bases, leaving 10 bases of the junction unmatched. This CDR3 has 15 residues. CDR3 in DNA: TGCAGTGCTAGGGAAACCGGGACTAGCGACCATGAGCAGTTCTTC. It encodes CSARETGTSDHEQFF.

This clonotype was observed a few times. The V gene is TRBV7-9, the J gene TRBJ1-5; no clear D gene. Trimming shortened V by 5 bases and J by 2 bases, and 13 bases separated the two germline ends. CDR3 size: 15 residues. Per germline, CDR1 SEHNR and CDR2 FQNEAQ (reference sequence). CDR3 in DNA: TGTGCCAGCAGCAATACAGAGGGTGGCAATCAGCCCCAGCATTTT. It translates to CASSNTEGGNQPQHF.

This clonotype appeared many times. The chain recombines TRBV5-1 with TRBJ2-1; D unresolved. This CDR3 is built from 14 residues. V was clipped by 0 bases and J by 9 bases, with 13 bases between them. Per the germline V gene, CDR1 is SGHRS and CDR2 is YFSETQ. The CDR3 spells CASSLEGRDSEQFF. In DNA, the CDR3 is TGCGCCAGCAGCTTGGAAGGTCGTGATTCTGAGCAGTTCTTC. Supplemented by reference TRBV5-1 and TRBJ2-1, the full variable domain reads KAGVTQTPRYLIKTRGQQVTLSCSPISGHRSVSWYQQTPGQGLQFLFEYFSETQRNKGNFPGRFSGRQFSNSRSEMNVSTLELGDSALYLCASSLEGRDSEQFFGPGTRLTVL.

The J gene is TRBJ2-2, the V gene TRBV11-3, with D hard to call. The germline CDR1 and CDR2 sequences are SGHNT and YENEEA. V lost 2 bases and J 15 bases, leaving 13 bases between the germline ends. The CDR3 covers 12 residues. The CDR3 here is CASSLRTGGVFF. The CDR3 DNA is TGTGCCAGCAGCTTACGTACGGGTGGGGTGTTTTTT.

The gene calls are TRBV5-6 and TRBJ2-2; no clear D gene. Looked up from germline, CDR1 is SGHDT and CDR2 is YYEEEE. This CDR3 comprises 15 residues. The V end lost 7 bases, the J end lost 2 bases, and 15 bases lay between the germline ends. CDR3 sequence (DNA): TGTGCCAGCGTGACACGTACTTTAAACACCGGGGAGCTGTTTTTT. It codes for CASVTRTLNTGELFF.

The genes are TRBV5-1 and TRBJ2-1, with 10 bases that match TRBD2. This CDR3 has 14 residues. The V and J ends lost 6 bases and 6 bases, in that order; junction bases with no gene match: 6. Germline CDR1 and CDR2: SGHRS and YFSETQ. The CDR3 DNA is TGCGCCAGCAACATCGGGACTAGCGCCAATGAGCAGTTCTTC. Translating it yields CASNIGTSANEQFF.

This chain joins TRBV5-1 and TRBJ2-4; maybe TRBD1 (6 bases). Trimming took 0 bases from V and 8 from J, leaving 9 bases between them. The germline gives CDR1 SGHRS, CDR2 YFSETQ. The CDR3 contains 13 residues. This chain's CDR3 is CASSLGSGDIQYF. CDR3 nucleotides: TGCGCCAGCAGCTTGGGGTCAGGGGACATTCAGTACTTC. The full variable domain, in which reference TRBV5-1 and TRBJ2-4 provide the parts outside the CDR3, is KAGVTQTPRYLIKTRGQQVTLSCSPISGHRSVSWYQQTPGQGLQFLFEYFSETQRNKGNFPGRFSGRQFSNSRSEMNVSTLELGDSALYLCASSLGSGDIQYFGAGTRLSVL.

The CDR3 loop is CASSIEPGGPYNEQFF. Here the CDR3 DNA reads TGTGCCAGTAGTATCGAGCCGGGAGGACCTTACAATGAGCAGTTCTTC. The rearrangement uses TRBV19 and TRBJ2-1, with 7 bases lining up with TRBD2. The V and J ends lost 3 bases and 4 bases, in that order; junction bases with no gene match: 9. Germline V gene sequence: CDR1 LNHDA, CDR2 SQIVND (reference sequence). The CDR3 covers 16 residues. Looking up the rest from reference TRBV19 and TRBJ2-1 gives the full variable domain: DGGITQSPKYLFRKEGQNVTLSCEQNLNHDAMYWYRQDPGQGLRLIYYSQIVNDFQKGDIAEGYSVSREKKESFPLTVTSAQKNPTAFYLCASSIEPGGPYNEQFFGPGTRLTVL.

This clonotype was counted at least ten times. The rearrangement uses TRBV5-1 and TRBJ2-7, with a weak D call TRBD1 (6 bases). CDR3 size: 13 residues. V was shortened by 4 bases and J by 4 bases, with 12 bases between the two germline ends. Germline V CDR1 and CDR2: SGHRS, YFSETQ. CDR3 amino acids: CASSLQGIYEQYF. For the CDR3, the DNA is TGCGCCAGCAGCCTACAGGGTATTTACGAGCAGTACTTC.

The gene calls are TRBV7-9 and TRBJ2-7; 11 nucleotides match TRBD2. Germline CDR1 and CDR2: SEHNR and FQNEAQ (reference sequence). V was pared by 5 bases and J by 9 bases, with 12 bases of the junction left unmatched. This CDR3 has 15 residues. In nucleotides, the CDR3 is TGTGCCAGCAGCGGGACGGGACTAGCGGCATCAAGGCAGTACTTC. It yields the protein CASSGTGLAASRQYF.